The 23 T cell receptor beta chains reported below all come from one sample, sequenced in a study of beta chain features in type 1 diabetes. Expressed TCRB transcripts were sequenced because the entire RNA isolate underwent reverse transcription. The method was immunoSEQ multiplex PCR; TCRdb's version includes in-frame clones alone and lacks a portion of them. The sample has almost 350,000 clones; less than 20% are singletons. Material: naive CD4+ T cells from blood. The receptors stem from a woman aged 18-30 years in good health.

This clone showed up just a few times. The rearrangement uses TRBV29-1 and TRBJ1-2, with D maybe TRBD1 (5 bases). This CDR3 contains 10 residues. The V and J ends lost 4 bases and 7 bases respectively, with 7 bases between them. The germline V gene encodes CDR1 SQVTM and CDR2 ANQGSEA. DNA of the CDR3: TGCAGCGTTGGGCAGGGTGGCTACACCTTC. It specifies CSVGQGGYTF.

The chain links TRBV2 to TRBJ2-1, with 8 bases matching TRBD2. This CDR3 is built from 15 residues. V gave up 4 bases and J gave up 4 bases; unmatched junction bases: 6. Germline V gene lookup returns CDR1 SNHLY and CDR2 FYNNEI. The CDR3 DNA sequence: TGTGCCAGCAGTGGGAGTAGCGGGGATTACAATGAGCAGTTCTTC. Translation gives CASSGSSGDYNEQFF.

This clone was counted only a few times. The chain couples TRBV18 to TRBJ1-1, with D possibly TRBD1 on 5 matching bases. CDR3 size: 14 residues. Germline CDR1 KGHSH, CDR2 LQKENI. V gave up 3 bases and J gave up 0 bases, with 8 bases separating them. The CDR3 loop reads CASSPTELNTEAFF. CDR3 nucleotide sequence: TGTGCCAGCTCACCGACAGAATTGAACACTGAAGCTTTCTTT.

This chain links TRBV30 with TRBJ2-7; tentative D call: TRBD1 (6 bases). V shed 6 bases and J shed 2 bases, with 14 bases lying between them. The CDR3 consists of 13 residues. CDR1 is GTSNPN, CDR2 SVGIG, per germline (reference sequence). CDR3 region: CACAAGTPYEQYF. CDR3 nucleotide sequence: TGTGCCTGCGCCGCCGGGACACCCTACGAGCAGTACTTC.

The chain links TRBV7-9 to TRBJ2-5; no clear D gene. CDR1 is SEHNR and CDR2 is FQNEAQ in the germline V gene (reference sequence). V was cut by 1 base and J by 2 bases, with 11 bases left in between. This CDR3 has 15 amino acids. DNA of the CDR3: TGTGCCAGCAGCTTAGTGGGTACGGAGCAAGAGACCCAGTACTTC. Translating it yields CASSLVGTEQETQYF.

This clone was observed a few times. This CDR3 is CASSPPSRDQETQYF. CDR3 DNA: TGTGCCAGCTCACCACCGAGCAGGGACCAAGAGACCCAGTACTTC. The J gene is TRBJ2-5, the V gene TRBV18, with a weak D call TRBD1 (5 bases). This CDR3 has 15 amino acids. The germline CDR1 and CDR2 sequences are KGHSH and LQKENI. V lost 0 bases to trimming and J lost 0 bases, with 8 bases between them.

The table lists this clone with a few counts. Other DNA sequences of this sample code for an identical CDR3. The chain links TRBV30 to TRBJ2-5; 13 bases align to TRBD2. Trimming removed 1 base from V and 4 bases from J; junction bases left unmatched: 3. The germline CDR1 and CDR2 sequences are GTSNPN and SVGIG (reference sequence). CDR3 size: 15 residues. CDR3 region: CAWSGLAGGGETQYF. The CDR3 DNA is TGTGCCTGGAGTGGACTAGCGGGGGGCGGAGAGACCCAGTACTTC.

The genes are TRBV18 and TRBJ2-5; unclear D gene. This CDR3 has 14 amino acids. Trimming cost V 1 base and J 4 bases, with 10 bases left between them. Germline V CDR1 and CDR2: KGHSH, LQKENI. The CDR3 DNA reads as TGTGCCAGCTCACCACTCCCAGGCTCAGAGACCCAGTACTTC. This gives the protein CASSPLPGSETQYF.

This clone was seen only a few times. The rearrangement uses TRBV11-3 and TRBJ2-5; D gene ambiguous. Trimming took off 0 bases at V and 2 bases at J, with 10 bases between the two ends. Germline lookup yields CDR1 SGHNT and CDR2 YENEEA. The CDR3 is 15 residues long. CDR3 coding DNA: TGTGCCAGCAGCTTAGATCGCCAGTCGCAAGAGACCCAGTACTTC. It translates to CASSLDRQSQETQYF.

This clone is a singleton in its sample. J is TRBJ2-7 and V is TRBV15; 7 bases match TRBD1. From germline, CDR1 is LNHNV and CDR2 YYDKDF (reference sequence). The CDR3 is 15 residues long. V lost 4 bases to trimming and J lost 6 bases; unmatched junction nucleotides: 12. The CDR3 DNA reads TGTGCCACCAGCACACGAGAACAGGGGATAGGCGAGCAGTACTTC. Residues: CATSTREQGIGEQYF.

This clone has a handful of counts. This chain links TRBV29-1 with TRBJ1-2; no reliable D call. This CDR3 comprises 15 residues. Trimming took off 2 bases at V and 4 bases at J, with 17 bases between the two ends. Germline CDR1 SQVTM, CDR2 ANQGSEA. CDR3 coding DNA: TGCAGCGTTGAACGGCGCGGGGTGAGATCCTATGGCTACACCTTC. Encoded protein: CSVERRGVRSYGYTF.

The CDR3 here is CASGAVTEPQHF. The CDR3 DNA reads TGTGCCAGCGGCGCCGTTACAGAGCCCCAGCATTTT. This chain connects TRBV2 to TRBJ1-5; D ambiguous. V was cut by 8 bases and J by 8 bases, with 13 bases left in between. CDR1 and CDR2 from the germline V gene are SNHLY and FYNNEI. The CDR3 runs to 12 residues.

This clone was seen more than once but under ten times. The rearrangement uses TRBV6-1 and TRBJ2-7; 13 nucleotides line up with TRBD2. The CDR3 consists of 15 residues. CDR1 is MNHNS, CDR2 SASEGT, per germline. The junction had 1 base not matched to a gene; V was cut back by 3 bases and J by 2 bases. DNA of the CDR3: TGTGCCAGCAGTGACGGACTAGCGGGGGCCTACGAGCAGTACTTC. This sequence encodes CASSDGLAGAYEQYF.

This rearrangement joins TRBV30 to TRBJ2-5; 14 bases match TRBD2. The V and J ends lost 8 bases and 3 bases, in that order; junction bases with no gene match: 11. Per the germline V gene, CDR1 is GTSNPN and CDR2 is SVGIG (reference sequence). The CDR3 is made up of 16 amino acids. CDR3 nucleotide sequence: TGTGCCGGGACTAGCGGGAGAAGGTCCTGGGAAGAGACCCAGTACTTC. It is translated as CAGTSGRRSWEETQYF.

As for this clone: Other DNA sequences from this sample encode an identical CDR3 as well. The chain employs TRBV30 and TRBJ1-1; possible D gene TRBD1, 5 bases. The CDR3 has 12 residues. V shed 4 bases and J shed 5 bases, with 11 bases lying between them. Germline V gives CDR1 GTSNPN, CDR2 SVGIG (reference sequence). The CDR3 DNA reads as TGTGCCTGGACCGGGGGAGGGACTGAAGCTTTCTTT. Protein sequence: CAWTGGGTEAFF.

The CDR3 sequence: CAISESGGGAEAFF. Written as DNA, the CDR3 is TGTGCCATCAGTGAGTCGGGAGGGGGGGCTGAAGCTTTCTTT. J is TRBJ1-1 and V is TRBV10-3, with a tentative D call TRBD1 (6 bases). Trimming cost V 0 bases and J 6 bases, with 11 bases left between them. The germline V gene has CDR1 ENHRY and CDR2 SYGVKD. CDR3 length: 14 amino acids.

The gene calls are TRBV30 and TRBJ1-5, with 10 bases identical to TRBD1. Germline trimming cut 1 base from V and 4 bases from J; bases unmatched to any gene: 1. Germline CDR1 reads GTSNPN; CDR2 reads SVGIG (reference sequence). This CDR3 region has 14 residues. CDR3 protein: CAWSGDRGNQPQHF. DNA for the CDR3: TGTGCCTGGAGTGGGGACAGGGGTAATCAGCCCCAGCATTTT.

This chain links TRBV9 with TRBJ2-1; 8 bases agree with TRBD1. There are 12 residues in the CDR3. Germline CDR1 and CDR2: SGDLS and YYNGEE. Losses at the gene ends were 4 bases for V and 12 bases for J; bases not matched to a gene: 6. CDR3 DNA sequence: TGTGCCAGCAGCTCCGACAGGGGTTCGCAGTTCTTC. Translated, it gives CASSSDRGSQFF. Complete variable domain (other parts from reference TRBV9 and TRBJ2-1): DSGVTQTPKHLITATGQRVTLRCSPRSGDLSVYWYQQSLDQGLQFLIQYYNGEERAKGNILERFSAQQFPDLHSELNLSSLELGDSALYFCASSSDRGSQFFGPGTRLTVL.

Points on this clone: Other DNA variants within this sample encode the same CDR3. The J gene is TRBJ1-1, the V gene TRBV30, with TRBD1 as a possible D gene (6 bases). Germline assignment: CDR1 GTSNPN and CDR2 SVGIG (reference sequence). The CDR3 runs 13 residues. Between the trimmed V and J ends, which lost 2 bases and 2 bases, there was a span of 9 bases. Written as DNA, the CDR3 is TGTGCCTGGAGTCTACAGGGTAACACTGAAGCTTTCTTT. Residues: CAWSLQGNTEAFF. Looking up the rest from reference TRBV30 and TRBJ1-1 gives the full variable domain: SQTIHQWPATLVQPVGSPLSLECTVEGTSNPNLYWYRQAAGRGLQLLFYSVGIGQISSEVPQNLSASRPQDRQFILSSKKLLLSDSGFYLCAWSLQGNTEAFFGQGTRLTVV.

The sample holds a few counts of this clone. The gene calls are TRBV6-5 and TRBJ2-7; a possible D gene is TRBD2 (5 bases). V lost 0 bases and J 2 bases, leaving 11 bases between the germline ends. The germline V gene has CDR1 MNHEY and CDR2 SVGAGI. The CDR3 runs 15 residues. CDR3 DNA: TGTGCCAGCAGTTACTCGTCACGAGGGCCCTACGAGCAGTACTTC. Protein sequence: CASSYSSRGPYEQYF.

This clone showed up just a few times. The V and J genes are TRBV10-1 and TRBJ2-7, with D hard to call. Germline-derived CDR1 and CDR2 are WNHNN and SYGVQD (reference sequence). The V end was cut by 1 base, the J end by 1 base, with 5 bases between. This CDR3 comprises 13 residues. CDR3 sequence reads: CASSELASYEQYF. The DNA for the CDR3 is TGCGCCAGCAGTGAGTTGGCATCCTACGAGCAGTACTTC.

This clone has only a few counts. The rearrangement uses TRBV4-1 and TRBJ2-5; TRBD2 matches at 9 bases. The V segment lost 1 base and the J segment 2 bases; nucleotides outside the gene matches: 2. CDR3 length equals 15 residues. Germline CDR1 MGHRA, CDR2 YSYEKL. Here the CDR3 reads CASSQVSGRQETQYF. The CDR3 nucleotides are TGCGCCAGCAGCCAAGTCAGCGGGAGGCAAGAGACCCAGTACTTC.

The V and J genes are TRBV7-9 and TRBJ1-1; D is possibly TRBD1 (5 bases). Trimming stripped 8 bases from V and 11 bases from J, with 15 bases between. The CDR3 consists of 11 residues. In germline, CDR1 is SEHNR, CDR2 FQNEAQ (reference sequence). As DNA, the CDR3 is TGTGCCAGCTTCCCGGCAGGGATGGCTTTCTTT. Protein sequence: CASFPAGMAFF.